The text below deals with one T cell receptor (beta chain). Its target is not known. Vbeta (60) and Jbeta (13) primers were used in the PCR. The table came from immunoSEQ multiplex PCR; TCRdb's copy has only in-frame clones and leaves some out. The sample holds more than 110,000 clones, approximately 80% seen once. V gave up 3 bases and J gave up 4 bases, with 21 bases separating them. In germline, CDR1 is GTSNPN, CDR2 SVGIG (reference sequence). The CDR3 totals 16 residues. This sample is drawn from a study of cytomegalovirus exposure and HLA in healthy donors. Study results and caveats: Among immune exposure information, only CMV serostatus was available. Later work found most CMV-associated TCR beta chains apparently HLA-restricted. Later analysis identified several of the most significant clusters that appeared linked to common viral pathogens.

The chain is built from TRBV30 and TRBJ1-1; D possibly corresponds to TRBD1 (6 bases). Sequencing was performed on PBMCs. The TCR originated in a man aged 45 to 65 in good health and CMV-seronegative. This CDR3 reads CAWRLGRGIGGTEAFF. The DNA for the CDR3 is TGTGCCTGGAGGTTGGGTAGGGGGATAGGTGGCACTGAAGCTTTCTTT.